The present entry profiles one T cell receptor (beta chain) with its context. The CDR3 sequence is 15 residues long. Germline values: CDR1 SGHRS, CDR2 YFSETQ. The germline V and J ends were trimmed by 1 base and 5 bases, with 15 bases remaining between them. The data derive from a study of T cells after posttransplantation cyclophosphamide. Measured with immunoSEQ multiplex PCR; TCRdb has only the in-frame clones, and not every one. In the table there are over 15,000 clones, less than 90% of which are singletons. The TCR originated in a man aged 25 to 40 in good health and a related stem cell transplant donor. Sequenced material: memory CD4+ T cells sorted from blood. This sequence joins TRBV5-1 and TRBJ1-1; no firm D call. Written as DNA, the CDR3 is TGCGCCAGCAGCTTGAAGGGCCTGGAGCGGACTGAAGCTTTCTTT. It encodes CASSLKGLERTEAFF.